Below are 16 T cell receptor beta chains sequenced from a single sample in a study of T cells in localized non-small cell lung cancer. Only in-frame clones appear in the TCRdb table, and some are missing; sequencing was by immunoSEQ multiplex PCR. The profile covers over 30,000 clones, with 85% to 90% appearing a single time and roughly 4% taken by the ten largest. The specimen comprised peripheral blood, sampled before any cancer treatment. These TCRs come from a man between 35 and 75 years old with stage I lung adenocarcinoma.

The chain couples TRBV10-2 to TRBJ1-1; 7 nucleotides match TRBD1. CDR3 length: 16 amino acids. Losses at the gene ends were 0 bases for V and 4 bases for J; bases not matched to a gene: 8. CDR1 and CDR2 from the germline V gene are WSHSY and SAAADI. DNA of the CDR3: TGCGCCAGCAGTGAGTCAATCAAGGGGGCAGCCACTGAAGCTTTCTTT. Its translation is CASSESIKGAATEAFF.

The chain is built from TRBV10-3 and TRBJ1-5; D is uncertain. Germline lookup yields CDR1 ENHRY and CDR2 SYGVKD. The CDR3 sequence is 13 residues long. The V gene lost 4 bases and the J gene lost 5 bases, with 9 bases spanning the gap. The CDR3 is CAISGSLDQPQHF. CDR3 in DNA: TGTGCCATCAGTGGATCGCTTGATCAGCCCCAGCATTTT.

This clone was recorded once. This rearrangement joins TRBV2 to TRBJ2-1; maybe TRBD1 (6 bases). Trimming took off 8 bases at V and 9 bases at J, with 17 bases between the two ends. Per germline, CDR1 SNHLY and CDR2 FYNNEI. The CDR3 has 13 residues. The CDR3 reads CASEPGQTFEQFF. The CDR3 DNA reads as TGTGCCAGCGAGCCCGGACAGACTTTTGAGCAGTTCTTC.

V is TRBV5-1 and J is TRBJ2-4; 7 bases match TRBD1. Per germline, CDR1 SGHRS and CDR2 YFSETQ. The CDR3 has 15 amino acids. The V and J ends lost 5 bases and 3 bases, in that order; junction bases with no gene match: 8. The CDR3 spells CASSTQGDDKNIQYF. CDR3 sequence (DNA): TGCGCCAGCAGTACCCAGGGGGACGACAAAAACATTCAGTACTTC.

The table lists this clone with a few counts. The chain links TRBV6-6 to TRBJ1-2; tentatively, D is TRBD1 (6 bases). The CDR3 has 12 amino acids. Germline CDR1 and CDR2: MNHNY and SVGAGI (reference sequence). Deletions cut 7 bases from V and 4 bases from J, with 10 bases between. DNA for the CDR3: TGTGCCAGCACTCAGGGGTCCTATGGCTACACCTTC. Translated: CASTQGSYGYTF.

J is TRBJ2-5 and V is TRBV18, with TRBD1 matching over 7 bases. Trimming removed 3 bases from V and 1 base from J; junction bases left unmatched: 5. The germline CDR1 and CDR2 sequences are KGHSH and LQKENI. CDR3 length equals 15 residues. CDR3 DNA sequence: TGTGCCAGCTCACCCCGGACAGGCCGCCAAGAGACCCAGTACTTC. Its translation: CASSPRTGRQETQYF.

The gene calls are TRBV2 and TRBJ2-3; 7 bases agree with TRBD2. The germline V gene encodes CDR1 SNHLY and CDR2 FYNNEI. V dropped 1 base and J dropped 1; count of bases not matched to a gene: 8. CDR3 length: 17 amino acids. For the CDR3, the DNA is TGTGCCAGCAGTGAAGGGGGGGGTTGGGGCCGCACAGATACGCAGTATTTT. Translation: CASSEGGGWGRTDTQYF.

The rearrangement links TRBV15 to TRBJ2-4; TRBD1 aligns across 8 bases. Per the germline V gene, CDR1 is LNHNV and CDR2 is YYDKDF (reference sequence). With V trimmed by 0 bases and J by 11 bases, 6 bases remained unmatched. The CDR3 is made up of 14 amino acids. CDR3 protein: CATSRERTGTVQYF. The CDR3, as DNA: TGTGCCACCAGCAGAGAGAGGACAGGGACGGTTCAGTACTTC. Supplemented by reference TRBV15 and TRBJ2-4, the full variable domain reads DAMVIQNPRYQVTQFGKPVTLSCSQTLNHNVMYWYQQKSSQAPKLLFHYYDKDFNNEADTPDNFQSRRPNTSFCFLDIRSPGLGDTAMYLCATSRERTGTVQYFGAGTRLSVL.

The rearrangement uses TRBV5-6 and TRBJ2-5, with TRBD2 as a possible D gene (6 bases). The CDR3 consists of 15 residues. V was shortened by 0 bases and J by 5 bases, with 14 bases between the two germline ends. Per germline, CDR1 SGHDT and CDR2 YYEEEE. CDR3 amino acids: CASSLDTGRGETQYF. CDR3 in DNA: TGTGCCAGCAGCTTGGATACGGGCCGGGGGGAGACCCAGTACTTC.

The chain combines TRBV19 with TRBJ1-5; D is uncertain. This CDR3 comprises 14 residues. V was shortened by 5 bases and J by 7 bases, with 15 bases between the two germline ends. Germline-derived CDR1 and CDR2 are LNHDA and SQIVND (reference sequence). CDR3 loop: CASSVIAEGQPQHF. For the CDR3, the DNA is TGTGCCAGTAGTGTAATAGCGGAGGGACAGCCCCAGCATTTT.

The V and J genes are TRBV15 and TRBJ2-1, with D possibly TRBD2 on 5 matching bases. CDR3 length: 14 amino acids. Germline CDR1 and CDR2: LNHNV and YYDKDF (reference sequence). Trimming stripped 2 bases from V and 8 bases from J, with 13 bases between. The CDR3 DNA sequence: TGTGCCACCAGCAGAACCAGCGGCGGACATGAGCAGTTCTTC. Protein sequence: CATSRTSGGHEQFF.

This chain connects TRBV7-8 to TRBJ1-2; tentative D call: TRBD1 (6 bases). Germline-derived CDR1 and CDR2 are SGHVS and FQNEAQ. This CDR3 has 14 amino acids. The V end was cut by 1 base, the J end by 2 bases, with 8 bases between. The CDR3 sequence: CASSLGQGNYGYTF. Here the CDR3 DNA reads TGTGCCAGCAGCTTAGGGCAGGGGAACTATGGCTACACCTTC.

The chain uses TRBV2 and TRBJ1-5; no firm D call. The CDR3 length is 15 residues. The ends were cut back, 3 bases at V and 0 bases at J, with 9 bases in the middle. Germline lookup yields CDR1 SNHLY and CDR2 FYNNEI. The CDR3 bases are TGTGCCAGCAGTGATATTGGAGATAGCAATCAGCCCCAGCATTTT. Amino acids: CASSDIGDSNQPQHF. The whole variable domain, filled in from reference TRBV2 and TRBJ1-5, reads EPEVTQTPSHQVTQMGQEVILRCVPISNHLYFYWYRQILGQKVEFLVSFYNNEISEKSEIFDDQFSVERPDGSNFTLKIRSTKLEDSAMYFCASSDIGDSNQPQHFGDGTRLSIL.

V gene TRBV21-1 combines with J gene TRBJ2-7; the table's TRBD2 call for D was not verified on the DNA. TRBV21-1 is described as a pseudogene. The CDR3 sequence is 15 residues long. CDR3 DNA sequence: TGTGCCAGCAGCCACCCCCACGGGAGAATCTACGAGCAGTACTTC. Its translation is CASSHPHGRIYEQYF.

This sequence joins TRBV21-1 and TRBJ1-4; the listed D gene, TRBD1, was not tested against the DNA. TRBV21-1 is labeled a pseudogene. The CDR3 consists of 14 residues. The CDR3, as DNA: TGTGCCAGAGATCGGGACAGCCTGAAGGAAAAACTGTTTTTT. Translated: CARDRDSLKEKLFF.

The chain links TRBV30 to TRBJ1-2; no clear D. The CDR3 totals 12 residues. Trimming took 1 base from V and 4 from J, leaving 7 bases between them. Germline-derived CDR1 and CDR2 are GTSNPN and SVGIG (reference sequence). CDR3 coding DNA: TGTGCCTGGAGTGAACAAATCTATGGCTACACCTTC. Protein sequence: CAWSEQIYGYTF.